This TCR beta chain originates from a study of cytomegalovirus exposure and HLA in healthy donors. Whole-study results and caveats: Evidence from a later analysis indicated that most CMV-associated TCR beta chains looked HLA-restricted. Highly shared variants forming one cluster were likely a sequencing artifact.

Of note for this clone: The antigen remains undetermined.

60 Vbeta and 13 Jbeta primers were used in PCR. Sequencing was performed with immunoSEQ multiplex PCR; in TCRdb, only in-frame clones are kept and a portion is missing. The sample lists 140,000 to 150,000 clones, around 84% seen once, with around 3% in the top ten. Germline V gene lookup returns CDR1 SGHNT and CDR2 YYREEE (reference sequence). Germline trimming cut 6 bases from V and 4 bases from J; bases unmatched to any gene: 17. This CDR3 contains 17 residues. This TCR was recovered from a man aged 35 to 55 in good health and CMV-seropositive. The chain links TRBV5-4 to TRBJ2-5, with 8 positions matching TRBD2. The sequencing sample was made of PBMCs. CDR3 sequence: CASNLMSTGGLGETQYF. The CDR3 DNA follows: TGTGCCAGCAACCTCATGAGTACGGGAGGGCTCGGAGAGACCCAGTACTTC.